Shown below are 32 T cell receptor beta chains from a single sample sequenced in a study of blood T cell repertoires in COVID-19. Data came from immunoSEQ multiplex PCR; TCRdb stores just in-frame clones and leaves some out. In the table there are about 120,000 clones, 70% to 80% of which are singletons. Source material: peripheral blood. The receptor source for this set is a middle-aged man with active or convalescent COVID-19.

The chain recombines TRBV6-7 with TRBJ1-5; 7 bases are a match to TRBD1. TRBV6-7 is an ORF for which the function is uncertain. J lost 0 bases, V lost 2 bases, and 4 bases had no gene match. The CDR3 loop spans 16 amino acids. The CDR3 is CASSYGSGGSNQPQHF. The CDR3 coding sequence is TGTGCCAGCAGTTACGGATCAGGGGGTAGCAATCAGCCCCAGCATTTT.

The chain employs TRBV12-5 and TRBJ1-5, with a weak D call TRBD1 (6 bases). Germline values: CDR1 LGHNT, CDR2 FRNRAP. Between the trimmed V and J ends, which lost 6 bases and 0 bases, there was a span of 9 bases. This CDR3 spans 14 amino acids. CDR3 DNA sequence: TGTGCTAGTGGCGGACAGTATAGCAATCAGCCCCAGCATTTT. Protein product: CASGGQYSNQPQHF.

V is TRBV3-1 (or the pseudogene TRBV3-2) and J is TRBJ2-6, with TRBD2 matching 8 bases. J was trimmed by 4 bases and V by 3 bases; bases with no gene match: 2. Germline V gene data show CDR1 as LGHDT and CDR2 as YNNKEL (reference sequence). The CDR3 is 15 amino acids. CDR3 loop: CASSHGGAGANVLTF. The CDR3 DNA is TGTGCCAGCAGCCACGGGGGGGCAGGGGCCAACGTCCTGACTTTC.

This clone was seen once. The chain links TRBV18 to TRBJ1-5; D might be TRBD1 (5 bases). Germline CDR1 KGHSH, CDR2 LQKENI. Trimming left V 3 bases short and J 8 bases short, with 11 bases between. The CDR3 has 13 residues. The CDR3 protein is CASSPTAGEPQHF. CDR3 DNA: TGTGCCAGCTCACCCACAGCGGGGGAGCCCCAGCATTTT.

A few counts support this clone. The chain joins TRBV7-2 to TRBJ2-7; TRBD1 aligns across 10 bases. Germline V gene data show CDR1 as SGHTA and CDR2 as FQGNSA. The CDR3 extends over 14 amino acids. Trimming removed 7 bases from V and 4 bases from J; junction bases left unmatched: 7. In DNA form, the CDR3 reads TGTGCCAGCACCCAGACAGGGGGCTTGTACGAGCAGTACTTC. Its protein product is CASTQTGGLYEQYF.

This clone was detected ten times or more. This chain links TRBV24-1 with TRBJ1-6; no clear D gene. Germline values: CDR1 KGHDR, CDR2 SFDVKD. The CDR3 totals 14 residues. V was shortened by 4 bases and J by 5 bases, with 8 bases between the two germline ends. The chain's CDR3 is CATSEPGNNSPLHF. The CDR3 bases are TGTGCCACCAGTGAGCCGGGGAATAATTCACCCCTCCACTTT.

The chain joins TRBV27 to TRBJ1-5, with D possibly TRBD1 on 6 matching bases. CDR1 and CDR2 (germline): MNHEY, SMNVEV (reference sequence). CDR3 size: 14 residues. Trimming cost V 10 bases and J 0 bases, with 13 bases left between them. This chain's CDR3 is CATSGGDSNQPQHF. DNA of the CDR3: TGTGCCACCTCGGGGGGCGATAGCAATCAGCCCCAGCATTTT.

This clone was counted once. V usage is TRBV5-1 and J usage is TRBJ1-5; TRBD1 is a possible D gene (5 bases). V shed 3 bases and J shed 0 bases, with 16 bases lying between them. The CDR3 is made up of 17 amino acids. Germline CDR1 is SGHRS and CDR2 is YFSETQ. The CDR3 DNA sequence: TGCGCCAGCAGCTCCGAACCTCAGGGTTATAGCAATCAGCCCCAGCATTTT. This codes for CASSSEPQGYSNQPQHF.

This chain connects TRBV9 to TRBJ2-2, with D maybe TRBD1 (5 bases). From germline, CDR1 is SGDLS and CDR2 YYNGEE. The CDR3 runs to 13 residues. V shed 3 bases and J shed 9 bases, with 12 bases lying between them. As DNA, the CDR3 is TGTGCCAGCAGCGAGACAGCGAGCCGGGAGCTGTTTTTT. As protein: CASSETASRELFF. Full variable domain (rest looked up from reference TRBV9 and TRBJ2-2): DSGVTQTPKHLITATGQRVTLRCSPRSGDLSVYWYQQSLDQGLQFLIQYYNGEERAKGNILERFSAQQFPDLHSELNLSSLELGDSALYFCASSETASRELFFGEGSRLTVL.

Concerning this clone: The DNA is omitted, as the CDR3 cannot be located on it reliably, and the CDR3 follows TCRdb's listing. The V and J genes are TRBV21-1 and TRBJ1-5. TRBV21-1 is listed as a pseudogene. From its first to its last residue, the CDR3 has 20 amino acids. The CDR3 region is CANSVPAAGLGGVSNQPQHF.

The chain employs TRBV19 and TRBJ1-3; D is uncertain. The CDR3 spans 16 residues. The germline CDR1 and CDR2 sequences are LNHDA and SQIVND (reference sequence). The V gene lost 0 bases and the J gene lost 0 bases, with 9 bases spanning the gap. CDR3 in DNA: TGTGCCAGTAGTATAGACCAGGCCTACTCTGGAAACACCATATATTTT. Its protein is CASSIDQAYSGNTIYF. The full variable domain, its missing parts supplied by reference TRBV19 and TRBJ1-3, is DGGITQSPKYLFRKEGQNVTLSCEQNLNHDAMYWYRQDPGQGLRLIYYSQIVNDFQKGDIAEGYSVSREKKESFPLTVTSAQKNPTAFYLCASSIDQAYSGNTIYFGEGSWLTVV.

The CDR3 nucleotides are TGTGCCAGCAGTTTACAGGGCCCCAACACCTACGAGCAGTACTTC. As protein: CASSLQGPNTYEQYF. The J gene is TRBJ2-7, the V gene TRBV27, with a tentative D call TRBD1 (5 bases). With 2 bases removed from V and 2 bases from J, the gap between germline ends came to 13 bases. CDR3 length: 15 amino acids. Germline values: CDR1 MNHEY, CDR2 SMNVEV (reference sequence).

The rearrangement uses TRBV30 and TRBJ1-2; TRBD1 agrees at 7 bases. J lost 7 bases, V lost 1 base, and 6 bases had no gene match. This CDR3 is 13 amino acids long. Germline V gene sequence: CDR1 GTSNPN, CDR2 SVGIG (reference sequence). CDR3 loop: CAWSDKGATGYTF. DNA for the CDR3: TGTGCCTGGAGTGATAAGGGGGCGACTGGCTACACCTTC.

The CDR3 DNA sequence: TGTGCCAGCAGTGAAGCCACAGGGGTATGGAGCAATCAGCCCCAGCATTTT. This translates into CASSEATGVWSNQPQHF. This chain uses TRBV6-1 with TRBJ1-5; 7 nucleotides align to TRBD1. The CDR3 is 17 residues long. The germline gives CDR1 MNHNS, CDR2 SASEGT. V trimming: 0 bases; J trimming: 1 base; junction bases outside the gene matches: 6.

V usage is TRBV27 and J usage is TRBJ2-5, with 9 bases aligning to TRBD1. Germline V gene lookup returns CDR1 MNHEY and CDR2 SMNVEV (reference sequence). This CDR3 has 16 residues. The ends lost 5 bases at V and 9 bases at J; junction bases unmatched: 16. The CDR3 region has the DNA TGTGCCAGCAGTCCGACGTCCGGGACAGGGAGTGTGGCCCAGTACTTC. It encodes CASSPTSGTGSVAQYF.

V is TRBV7-9 and J is TRBJ2-3; the D is unclear. Germline V gene data show CDR1 as SEHNR and CDR2 as FQNEAQ (reference sequence). V was cut by 6 bases and J by 0 bases, with 16 bases left in between. The CDR3 is 16 residues long. This CDR3 is CASRPPLRTSTDTQYF. CDR3 DNA sequence: TGTGCCAGCAGGCCCCCCCTACGTACTAGCACAGATACGCAGTATTTT. Together with reference TRBV7-9 and TRBJ2-3, the CDR3 gives the full variable domain: DTGVSQNPRHKITKRGQNVTFRCDPISEHNRLYWYRQTLGQGPEFLTYFQNEAQLEKSRLLSDRFSAERPKGSFSTLEIQRTEQGDSAMYLCASRPPLRTSTDTQYFGPGTRLTVL.

The chain couples TRBV4-2 to TRBJ2-1; 11 positions match TRBD2. With V trimmed by 4 bases and J by 4 bases, 9 bases remained unmatched. The CDR3 has 17 residues. Germline CDR1 reads LGHNA; CDR2 reads YNFKEQ. CDR3 loop: CASSRVAGGTDYNEQFF. In nucleotides, the CDR3 is TGTGCCAGCAGCCGGGTAGCGGGGGGGACCGATTACAATGAGCAGTTCTTC.

The V gene is TRBV6-5, the J gene TRBJ2-3, with 11 nucleotides matching TRBD1. The V gene's germline CDR1 is MNHEY and CDR2 SVGAGI. The V gene end was trimmed by 5 bases and the J gene end by 7 bases; junction bases not matched to a gene: 5. The length of the CDR3 is 14 residues. This CDR3 reads CASSPGTGGNTQYF. The CDR3 nucleotides read TGTGCCAGCAGTCCCGGGACAGGGGGGAATACGCAGTATTTT.

The chain combines TRBV4-1 with TRBJ1-5; D remains unclear. V was clipped by 0 bases and J by 1 base, with 7 bases between them. The CDR3 is 15 amino acids. The germline V gene encodes CDR1 MGHRA and CDR2 YSYEKL. The CDR3: CASSQDRRSNQPQHF. CDR3 nucleotides: TGCGCCAGCAGCCAAGATCGCCGGAGCAATCAGCCCCAGCATTTT.

This clone was detected only a few times. This rearrangement joins TRBV6-5 to TRBJ2-7, with 8 nucleotides matching TRBD2. Germline lookup yields CDR1 MNHEY and CDR2 SVGAGI. The J segment lost 5 bases and the V segment lost 6 bases, leaving 12 bases of the junction unmatched. This CDR3 has 15 residues. The CDR3 DNA follows: TGTGCCAGCAGCCGGGGGGGGATAGTCGGCGACGAGCAGTACTTC. Translating gives CASSRGGIVGDEQYF.

The V and J genes are TRBV9 and TRBJ1-1; unclear D gene. Trimming took 0 bases from V and 2 from J, leaving 11 bases between them. The CDR3 spans 15 residues. Germline assignment: CDR1 SGDLS and CDR2 YYNGEE. The CDR3 protein is CASSVDGEPNTEAFF. The CDR3 bases are TGTGCCAGCAGCGTAGATGGGGAGCCCAACACTGAAGCTTTCTTT.

The chain employs TRBV19 and TRBJ1-2; possible D gene TRBD1, 6 bases. Germline V gene lookup returns CDR1 LNHDA and CDR2 SQIVND (reference sequence). The CDR3 length is 14 residues. V lost 8 bases, J lost 4 bases, and 17 bases lay in between. The CDR3 region is CASGRQAESYGYTF. In DNA, the CDR3 is TGTGCCAGTGGTCGACAGGCCGAAAGCTATGGCTACACCTTC.

The V and J genes are TRBV24-1 and TRBJ2-7, with TRBD2 matching 13 bases. V was clipped by 7 bases and J by 8 bases; unmatched bases: 4. Germline loops: CDR1 KGHDR, CDR2 SFDVKD. The CDR3 runs 13 residues. The CDR3 DNA reads TGTGCCACCAGAGGACTAGCGGGAGATCAGCAGTACTTC. It specifies CATRGLAGDQQYF.

This clone has a single count. It may be a read error: a sequence one base away is much more abundant. The rearrangement links TRBV5-1 to TRBJ2-7; TRBD1 might be the D (6 bases). This CDR3 comprises 14 residues. V was shortened by 0 bases and J by 6 bases, with 13 bases between the two germline ends. Germline lookup yields CDR1 SGHRS and CDR2 YFSETQ. CDR3 protein: CASSLALDSREQYF. CDR3 DNA sequence: TGCGCCAGCAGCTTGGCCCTGGACAGTCGCGAGCAGTACTTC.

The J gene is TRBJ2-2, the V gene TRBV4-3; D uncertain. V was cut by 0 bases and J by 7 bases, with 9 bases left in between. Germline lookup yields CDR1 LGHNA and CDR2 YSLEER. This CDR3 contains 14 residues. The CDR3 DNA follows: TGCGCCAGCAGCCAAGATCACAGAGTCGGGGAGCTGTTTTTT. Translating it yields CASSQDHRVGELFF.

Concerning this clone: In the same sample, other DNA sequences code for this CDR3. The chain links TRBV12-3 or TRBV12-4 to TRBJ1-5; D possibly corresponds to TRBD1 (6 bases). The CDR3 covers 13 residues. The V and J ends lost 1 base and 6 bases respectively, with 7 bases between them. CDR3 region: CASSLGGGQPQHF. In nucleotides, the CDR3 is TGTGCCAGCAGTTTAGGAGGGGGTCAGCCCCAGCATTTT.

The sample holds one count of this clone. This CDR3 reads CASSSNRNTGELFF. In DNA form, the CDR3 reads TGTGCCAGCAGTTCTAACAGGAACACCGGGGAGCTGTTTTTT. The chain employs TRBV28 and TRBJ2-2; D ambiguous. CDR1 MDHEN and CDR2 SYDVKM come from the germline V gene. The V end was cut by 4 bases, the J end by 1 base, with 7 bases between. This CDR3 region has 14 residues.

This clone came up once. The rearrangement joins TRBV28 to TRBJ2-1, with 10 bases aligning to TRBD1. CDR1 is MDHEN and CDR2 is SYDVKM in the germline V gene. The CDR3 extends over 16 amino acids. The junction had 6 bases not matched to a gene; V was cut back by 5 bases and J by 2 bases. For the CDR3, the DNA is TGTGCCAGCAGTCAGACAGGGGGCCTCCCCTACAATGAGCAGTTCTTC. Amino acids: CASSQTGGLPYNEQFF.

In this sample, this clone turned up a few times. The chain combines TRBV6-1 with TRBJ1-2; possible D gene TRBD1, 6 bases. Germline CDR1 is MNHNS and CDR2 is SASEGT. The CDR3 contains 15 residues. Trimming left V 0 bases short and J 13 bases short, with 21 bases between. The CDR3 region is CASSEAAGGRFMSTF. CDR3 nucleotides: TGTGCCAGCAGTGAAGCTGCGGGGGGCCGGTTTATGAGCACCTTC.

The V gene is TRBV7-9, the J gene TRBJ2-7; 7 bases agree with TRBD2. This CDR3 region has 14 residues. The junction had 6 bases not matched to a gene; V was cut back by 5 bases and J by 2 bases. Germline lookup yields CDR1 SEHNR and CDR2 FQNEAQ (reference sequence). CDR3 in amino acids: CASSAGAGAYEQYF. The CDR3 nucleotides are TGTGCCAGCAGCGCGGGAGCCGGGGCCTACGAGCAGTACTTC.

This rearrangement joins TRBV7-2 to TRBJ2-5; TRBD2 matches 9 bases. The germline gives CDR1 SGHTA, CDR2 FQGNSA. The V segment lost 7 bases and the J segment 7 bases; nucleotides outside the gene matches: 13. The CDR3 is 15 residues long. In DNA form, the CDR3 reads TGTGCCAGCACCGTCAGCGGGAGGCTACCAATGACCCAGTACTTC. Its translation: CASTVSGRLPMTQYF.

This clone was counted once. The chain uses TRBV11-2 and TRBJ2-1, with a tentative D call TRBD1 (6 bases). Between the trimmed V and J ends, which lost 5 bases and 10 bases, there was a span of 12 bases. The CDR3 runs to 12 residues. Germline V gene lookup returns CDR1 SGHAT and CDR2 FQNNGV. The chain's CDR3 is CASSPAGTEQFF. As DNA, the CDR3 is TGTGCCAGCAGCCCGGCCGGGACAGAGCAGTTCTTC. The full variable domain, its missing parts supplied by reference TRBV11-2 and TRBJ2-1, is EAGVAQSPRYKIIEKRQSVAFWCNPISGHATLYWYQQILGQGPKLLIQFQNNGVVDDSQLPKDRFSAERLKGVDSTLKIQPAKLEDSAVYLCASSPAGTEQFFGPGTRLTVL.